The rows below give T cell receptor beta chains drawn from one sample of a study of shared clonotypes between healthy human individuals. The method was immunoSEQ multiplex PCR; TCRdb's version includes in-frame clones alone and lacks a portion of them. The sample lists 1.5 million to 2.5 million clones; around 96% were seen once. Specimen: naive CD8+ T cells sorted from blood. The receptor set was obtained from a man aged 18 to 29 in good health. CDR3s include the opening cysteine and the closing phenylalanine or tryptophan. D genes are given only for firm matches. Rows may omit the clone size; those that give it use once, few, many or a size class.

D	size	J	V	CDR3	DNA
NA	few	TRBJ1-6	TRBV7-8	CASSLGGDYNSPLHF	TGTGCCAGCAGCTTAGGGGGGGACTATAATTCACCCCTCCACTTT
TRBD2	NA	TRBJ2-7	TRBV27	CASAGLAGVPSYEQYF	TGTGCCAGCGCGGGACTAGCGGGGGTCCCTTCCTACGAGCAGTACTTC
TRBD2	NA	TRBJ2-1	TRBV4-3	CASSQVAGGINEQFF	TGCGCCAGCAGCCAAGTAGCGGGAGGGATCAATGAGCAGTTCTTC
NA	NA	TRBJ1-5	TRBV19	CASSMRQPDQPQHF	TGTGCCAGTAGTATGAGACAGCCGGATCAGCCCCAGCATTTT
TRBD1	NA	TRBJ1-2	TRBV9	CASSVSGQTPSGYGYTF	TGTGCCAGCAGCGTCTCGGGACAGACACCTTCAGGCTATGGCTACACCTTC
NA	NA	TRBJ2-7	TRBV30	CAWATVSEQYF	TGTGCCTGGGCGACAGTATCCGAGCAGTACTTC
TRBD1	NA	TRBJ2-7	TRBV13	CASSREPSRDRAYEQYF	TGTGCCAGCAGCCGAGAACCTAGCCGGGACAGAGCCTACGAGCAGTACTTC
NA	NA	TRBJ2-5	TRBV6-5	CASSYSTETQYF	TGTGCCAGCAGTTACTCAACGGAGACCCAGTACTTC
NA	NA	TRBJ1-4	TRBV25-1	CASSEDSLKLFF	TGTGCCAGCAGTGAGGACAGTCTAAAACTGTTTTTT
TRBD2	NA	TRBJ2-1	TRBV11-2	CASSLAGGREQFF	TGTGCCAGCAGCTTGGCGGGAGGTAGGGAGCAGTTCTTC
TRBD2	once	TRBJ2-1	TRBV4-3	CASSQDSLADYNEQFF	TGCGCCAGCAGCCAAGATAGCCTAGCGGACTACAATGAGCAGTTCTTC
NA	few	TRBJ1-1	TRBV11-2	CASSPPGVNTEAFF	TGTGCCAGCAGCCCACCCGGGGTGAACACTGAAGCTTTCTTT
NA	NA	TRBJ2-3	TRBV7-3	CASSLMGDTQYF	TGTGCCAGCAGCTTAATGGGGGATACGCAGTATTTT
NA	few	TRBJ1-6	TRBV27	CASSLGGLGSPLHF	TGTGCCAGCAGTTTGGGGGGCCTAGGTTCACCCCTCCACTTT
TRBD2	NA	TRBJ2-1	TRBV11-2	CASSGTSNEQFF	TGTGCCAGCAGCGGGACTAGCAATGAGCAGTTCTTC
TRBD1	NA	TRBJ2-1	TRBV28	CASETGGFSYNEQFF	TGTGCCAGCGAAACAGGGGGCTTTAGCTACAATGAGCAGTTCTTC
NA	NA	TRBJ2-3	TRBV2	CASSEEQGTQYF	TGTGCCAGCAGCGAGGAACAAGGGACGCAGTATTTT
NA	NA	TRBJ1-2	TRBV19	CASSIVVGSTENGYTF	TGTGCCAGTAGTATAGTCGTTGGTTCGACAGAAAATGGCTACACCTTC
TRBD2	NA	TRBJ2-5	TRBV9	CASSVDLAGDQETQYF	TGTGCCAGCAGCGTAGATCTAGCGGGAGACCAAGAGACCCAGTACTTC
TRBD2	NA	TRBJ2-1	TRBV4-1	CASSPSLGRELYNEQFF	TGCGCCAGCAGCCCCTCGTTGGGGCGGGAGTTATACAATGAGCAGTTCTTC
NA	NA	TRBJ2-3	TRBV4-1	CASSHRDGSFDTQYF	TGCGCCAGCAGTCACCGGGACGGAAGTTTCGATACGCAGTATTTT
NA	NA	TRBJ1-1	TRBV6-1	CASSGALGGLNTEAFF	TGTGCCAGCAGTGGGGCTCTGGGCGGGTTGAACACTGAAGCTTTCTTT
NA	NA	TRBJ2-1	TRBV14	CASSQDLRYEQFF	TGTGCCAGCAGCCAAGACCTTCGGTATGAGCAGTTCTTC
NA	NA	TRBJ2-1	TRBV27	CASSLGLRLDEQFF	TGTGCCAGCAGTTTAGGACTCCGGCTCGATGAGCAGTTCTTC
TRBD1	once	TRBJ1-2	TRBV25-1	CASSDTGGLEDGYTF	TGTGCCAGCAGTGATACAGGGGGCTTGGAAGATGGCTACACCTTC
TRBD2	NA	TRBJ2-5	TRBV7-8	CASSGRVRETQYF	TGTGCCAGCAGCGGGAGGGTGAGAGAGACCCAGTACTTC
NA	NA	TRBJ1-4	TRBV29-1	CSVGGAGEEKLFF	TGCAGCGTTGGGGGGGCAGGGGAGGAAAAACTGTTTTTT